A selection of T cell receptor beta chains follows, all from one sample in a study of early T cells in non-severe SARS-CoV-2 infection. TCRdb independently ran MiXCR on the 5' RACE reads; one entry per CDR3 protein. In the table there are approximately 28,000 distinct CDR3 sequences, approximately 4% of which are singletons. Sequences were obtained from whole blood. The origin of the receptors is an adult who was a healthcare worker with PCR-confirmed SARS-CoV-2 infection or an uninfected control (not recorded which). Both conserved end residues are trimmed from each CDR3. Fields, in order: V gene, CDR3 protein.

V gene: TRBV14
CDR3 protein: ASSLGLEENIQY

V gene: TRBV7-2
CDR3 protein: ASSSYRGQSEAF

V gene: TRBV5-4
CDR3 protein: ASSADLTGTGELF

V gene: TRBV30
CDR3 protein: AWSVLGGFNQPQH

V gene: TRBV7-3
CDR3 protein: ASSPRDTGELF

V gene: TRBV4-2
CDR3 protein: ASSQAGASTDTQY

V gene: TRBV7-2
CDR3 protein: ASSLTGTSRNEQF

V gene: TRBV19
CDR3 protein: ASSIRSGSDRGELF

V gene: TRBV6-6
CDR3 protein: AARTGTGETQY

V gene: TRBV10-1
CDR3 protein: PAGNLMVSEAF

V gene: TRBV29-1
CDR3 protein: SVGAREGEQY

V gene: TRBV7-3
CDR3 protein: ASSLYGNKETQY

V gene: TRBV29-1
CDR3 protein: SVDGGAGAKNIQY

V gene: TRBV18
CDR3 protein: ASSPLVSSYNEQY

V gene: TRBV7-2
CDR3 protein: ASTWGTDTQY

V gene: TRBV20-1
CDR3 protein: SALSTSGTYNEQF

V gene: TRBV29-1
CDR3 protein: SLEKRDRNNEQF

V gene: TRBV2
CDR3 protein: ASSVSRDAYEQY

V gene: TRBV2
CDR3 protein: ASSEGTSGYT

V gene: TRBV19
CDR3 protein: ATPGGASGELF

V gene: TRBV5-5
CDR3 protein: ASSNYEQY

V gene: TRBV19
CDR3 protein: ASSIAAGNYGYT

V gene: TRBV20-1
CDR3 protein: SAKVAGGPKFPSYNEQF

V gene: TRBV7-9
CDR3 protein: ASSLIVGIAQETQY

V gene: TRBV10-3
CDR3 protein: AMSDRSNEQF

V gene: TRBV7-6
CDR3 protein: ASSLAAANTGELF

V gene: TRBV18
CDR3 protein: ASSPRASGPQETQY

V gene: TRBV10-3
CDR3 protein: AISLLGQVGYT

V gene: TRBV2
CDR3 protein: ASSVQGNTEAF

V gene: TRBV3-1
CDR3 protein: ASSLSGEQF

V gene: TRBV10-3
CDR3 protein: AISVLRTAADEQY

V gene: TRBV29-1
CDR3 protein: SVARTGDTEAF

V gene: TRBV4-2
CDR3 protein: ASSPDTDTQY

V gene: TRBV7-2
CDR3 protein: ASSLILAAYTDTQY

V gene: TRBV29-1
CDR3 protein: SVGAGTVYGYT

V gene: TRBV5-1
CDR3 protein: ASHAGWGGTEAF

V gene: TRBV7-9
CDR3 protein: ASSPRAQNTEAF